The present entry profiles one T cell receptor (beta chain) with its context. Antigen specificity is unknown. The sample is drawn from a study of cytomegalovirus exposure and HLA in healthy donors. On the study more broadly: Samples from HLA-typed donors yielded some 85 million unique TCRs in an early data release. Findings and caveats of the study: Sequencing had likely introduced a cluster of highly shared sequence variants as an artifact.

Each of the donors was a healthy bone marrow donor. Although they were nominally healthy when sampled, donors likely had unrecorded immune exposures. This CDR3 comprises 15 residues. Germline V gene sequence: CDR1 MNHNS, CDR2 SASEGT. Use of 60 Vbeta and 13 Jbeta primers characterized the PCR. TCRdb keeps only in-frame clones here, not all; method: immunoSEQ multiplex PCR. The table shows around 190,000 clones, with approximately 90% occurring only once. This receptor was taken from a boy younger than 10 in good health and CMV-seronegative. Material: PBMCs. The V gene is TRBV6-1, the J gene TRBJ2-5; TRBD2 aligns across 12 bases. The assigned J gene may be wrong: the sequence end matches TRBJ2-7 better. The CDR3 spells CASSSKTSGSYEQYF. The CDR3 coding sequence is TGTGCCAGCAGTTCAAAGACTAGCGGGAGCTACGAGCAGTACTTC.